These 22 T cell receptor beta chains were sequenced from one sample in a study of shared clonotypes between healthy human individuals. As defined, naive CD8 cells were CD45RO-negative and positively selected for CCR7, with terminally differentiated effector memory CD45RA+ cells excluded. The protocol was immunoSEQ multiplex PCR, while the TCRdb copy is restricted to in-frame clones and leaves out a portion. This table holds about 2,100,000 clones, 93% found once. Sequencing used naive CD8+ T cells from PBMCs. All receptors come from a man aged 18 to 30 in good health. Some clones in this sample may be carry-over from other donors' samples.

This chain uses TRBV9 with TRBJ2-1; D may be TRBD2 (5 bases). The V end lost 8 bases, the J end lost 7 bases, and 28 bases lay between the germline ends. This CDR3 has 17 amino acids. The germline V gene has CDR1 SGDLS and CDR2 YYNGEE. CDR3 protein: CARGSLGGGGGWNEQFF. DNA of the CDR3: TGTGCCAGAGGAAGCTTGGGCGGCGGAGGCGGTTGGAATGAGCAGTTCTTC.

The chain recombines TRBV27 with TRBJ2-3, with TRBD2 identical over 7 bases. The CDR3 has 13 amino acids. The trim removed 6 bases at V and 12 bases at J, leaving 12 bases unmatched. Per germline, CDR1 MNHEY and CDR2 SMNVEV (reference sequence). The CDR3 region is CASSLSLGLTQYF. The CDR3 nucleotides read TGTGCCAGCAGCCTCTCACTGGGACTAACCCAGTATTTT.

This chain uses TRBV27 with TRBJ2-1, with D possibly being TRBD2 (6 bases). Germline CDR1 MNHEY, CDR2 SMNVEV (reference sequence). The CDR3 sequence is 16 residues long. V lost 5 bases to trimming and J lost 0 bases, with 14 bases between them. The CDR3 sequence: CASSSSLAPSYNEQFF. The DNA of the CDR3 is TGTGCCAGCAGTAGTTCTCTAGCGCCCTCCTACAATGAGCAGTTCTTC.

A remark on this clone: This same CDR3 is encoded by further DNA sequences in the sample. The chain links TRBV29-1 to TRBJ2-1, with a tentative D call TRBD2 (6 bases). Germline CDR1 reads SQVTM; CDR2 reads ANQGSEA. Trimming cost V 5 bases and J 4 bases, with 12 bases left between them. The CDR3 length is 13 residues. CDR3 region: CSVLGGSYNEQFF. The CDR3 DNA sequence: TGCAGCGTTCTGGGAGGCTCGTACAATGAGCAGTTCTTC.

V gene TRBV29-1 combines with J gene TRBJ1-2; 7 bases are a match to TRBD1. J gave up 5 bases and V 7 bases, and 7 bases lay outside the gene matches. This CDR3 has 12 amino acids. Looked up from germline, CDR1 is SQVTM and CDR2 is ANQGSEA. The CDR3 region has the DNA TGCAGCGCACTAGAGACAGGGTATGGCTACACCTTC. As protein: CSALETGYGYTF.

The chain links TRBV5-4 to TRBJ2-1; D uncertain. V was trimmed by 0 bases and J by 3 bases, leaving 13 bases between them. There are 16 residues in the CDR3. In germline, CDR1 is SGHNT, CDR2 YYREEE (reference sequence). The CDR3 nucleotides read TGTGCCAGCAGCTTGGCGGCAGCCCATTACTACAATGAGCAGTTCTTC. Its protein is CASSLAAAHYYNEQFF.

The rearrangement links TRBV19 to TRBJ1-1; TRBD1 aligns across 9 bases. The germline V gene has CDR1 LNHDA and CDR2 SQIVND (reference sequence). V lost 7 bases, J lost 5 bases, and 8 bases stayed unmatched. The CDR3 runs 14 residues. The CDR3 coding sequence is TGTGCCAGTATGACGACAGGGGGGATTACTGAAGCTTTCTTT. Its protein product is CASMTTGGITEAFF.

V gene TRBV13 combines with J gene TRBJ1-4; possible D gene TRBD1, 5 bases. Between the trimmed V and J ends, which lost 3 bases and 2 bases, there was a span of 7 bases. This CDR3 is built from 14 residues. The V gene's germline CDR1 is PRHDT and CDR2 FYEKMQ (reference sequence). The CDR3 loop reads CASSFRGTNEKLFF. The CDR3 bases are TGTGCCAGCAGCTTTCGGGGGACTAATGAAAAACTGTTTTTT.

The chain employs TRBV7-9 and TRBJ1-2; 9 bases agree with TRBD1. Germline V gene lookup returns CDR1 SEHNR and CDR2 FQNEAQ (reference sequence). The ends lost 1 base at V and 3 bases at J; junction bases unmatched: 9. The CDR3 sequence is 17 residues long. The CDR3 spells CASSLGGRGQGHYGYTF. CDR3 nucleotides: TGTGCCAGCAGCTTAGGGGGACGGGGACAGGGACACTATGGCTACACCTTC.

Concerning this clone: The sample holds other DNA sequences that translate to the same CDR3. The V call is TRBV9, the J call TRBJ2-7; D unclear. The CDR3 is made up of 14 amino acids. Germline V gene sequence: CDR1 SGDLS, CDR2 YYNGEE. Trimming removed 0 bases from V and 0 bases from J, with 7 bases in between. CDR3 loop: CASSVGASSYEQYF. The CDR3 nucleotides are TGTGCCAGCAGCGTAGGCGCTAGCTCCTACGAGCAGTACTTC. Full variable domain (rest looked up from reference TRBV9 and TRBJ2-7): DSGVTQTPKHLITATGQRVTLRCSPRSGDLSVYWYQQSLDQGLQFLIQYYNGEERAKGNILERFSAQQFPDLHSELNLSSLELGDSALYFCASSVGASSYEQYFGPGTRLTVT.

This chain joins TRBV29-1 and TRBJ2-7; the D call may be TRBD1 or TRBD2 (6 bases each). CDR1 and CDR2 (germline): SQVTM, ANQGSEA. The CDR3 consists of 13 residues. V lost 7 bases, J lost 4 bases, and 17 bases lay in between. This chain's CDR3 is CSAISGGGYEQYF. In nucleotides, the CDR3 is TGCAGCGCCATCTCCGGGGGCGGGTACGAGCAGTACTTC.

The gene calls are TRBV9 and TRBJ1-2; a possible D gene is TRBD1 (5 bases). This CDR3 is built from 13 residues. V gave up 0 bases and J gave up 8 bases, with 11 bases separating them. Looked up from germline, CDR1 is SGDLS and CDR2 is YYNGEE. The CDR3 sequence: CASSVAGHVGYTF. The CDR3 nucleotides read TGTGCCAGCAGCGTAGCGGGGCACGTGGGCTACACCTTC.

This clone was counted a single time. The chain has TRBV4-2 and TRBJ2-2; unclear D gene. The germline V gene has CDR1 LGHNA and CDR2 YNFKEQ. V gave up 5 bases and J gave up 1 base, with 8 bases separating them. This CDR3 is 14 amino acids long. The CDR3: CASSTAGNTGELFF. CDR3 nucleotides: TGTGCCAGCAGCACAGCTGGGAACACCGGGGAGCTGTTTTTT.

About this clone: Other DNA sequences within the sample encode an identical CDR3. CDR3 nucleotides: TGTGCCAGTAGTATCCTAGCGGGAGCTGAGCAGTTCTTC. Translating it yields CASSILAGAEQFF. The V call is TRBV19, the J call TRBJ2-1; TRBD2 aligns across 10 bases. CDR3 length: 13 residues. CDR1 LNHDA and CDR2 SQIVND come from the germline V gene (reference sequence). J was trimmed by 9 bases and V by 3 bases; bases with no gene match: 2.

This clone was seen a handful of times. The chain has TRBV7-9 and TRBJ1-1, with TRBD1 matching 10 bases. Germline CDR1 and CDR2: SEHNR and FQNEAQ (reference sequence). There are 14 residues in the CDR3. Losses at the gene ends were 8 bases for V and 4 bases for J; bases not matched to a gene: 7. CDR3 sequence: CASLSGQGSTEAFF. DNA of the CDR3: TGTGCCAGCTTATCGGGACAGGGGTCCACTGAAGCTTTCTTT. Variable domain in full (rest from reference TRBV7-9 and TRBJ1-1): DTGVSQNPRHKITKRGQNVTFRCDPISEHNRLYWYRQTLGQGPEFLTYFQNEAQLEKSRLLSDRFSAERPKGSFSTLEIQRTEQGDSAMYLCASLSGQGSTEAFFGQGTRLTVV.

In its sample, this clone was seen a few times. The chain is built from TRBV28 and TRBJ1-1, with TRBD1 as a possible D gene (6 bases). The length of the CDR3 is 13 residues. Germline CDR1 is MDHEN and CDR2 is SYDVKM. Trimming took 4 bases from V and 4 from J, leaving 10 bases between them. CDR3 DNA: TGTGCCAGCAGTTCCCTAGGGGGCACTGAAGCTTTCTTT. It is translated as CASSSLGGTEAFF.

The V call is TRBV7-8, the J call TRBJ2-1, with D maybe TRBD2 (6 bases). The V end was cut by 5 bases, the J end by 0 bases, with 11 bases between. This CDR3 spans 15 amino acids. The V gene's germline CDR1 is SGHVS and CDR2 FQNEAQ. Here the CDR3 reads CASSRSGSSYNEQFF. The CDR3 coding sequence is TGTGCCAGCAGCCGATCCGGGAGCTCCTACAATGAGCAGTTCTTC.

A single count supports this clone. This chain joins TRBV6-5 and TRBJ1-1; weak D call: TRBD1 (5 bases). The ends were cut back, 2 bases at V and 8 bases at J, with 12 bases in the middle. The germline CDR1 and CDR2 sequences are MNHEY and SVGAGI. The CDR3 is 13 amino acids. CDR3 in amino acids: CASSYDRGVEAFF. The CDR3 DNA reads as TGTGCCAGCAGTTACGACAGAGGAGTAGAAGCTTTCTTT.

This rearrangement joins TRBV9 to TRBJ1-4; D is possibly TRBD1 (5 bases). CDR1 is SGDLS and CDR2 is YYNGEE in the germline V gene. Trimming removed 4 bases from V and 4 bases from J, with 17 bases in between. The CDR3 covers 16 residues. CDR3 in DNA: TGTGCCAGCAGCCCCACCGGGGGGTACTTTAATGAAAAACTGTTTTTT. Amino acid sequence: CASSPTGGYFNEKLFF.

This chain joins TRBV7-9 and TRBJ1-1; 8 bases are a match to TRBD1. CDR1 and CDR2 from the germline V gene are SEHNR and FQNEAQ (reference sequence). The CDR3 contains 16 residues. Losses at the gene ends were 5 bases for V and 1 base for J; bases not matched to a gene: 9. DNA of the CDR3: TGTGCCAGCAGCGACCGCCTCGGACAGGGGAACACTGAAGCTTTCTTT. Protein sequence: CASSDRLGQGNTEAFF.

This chain joins TRBV5-7 and TRBJ2-7; D is possibly TRBD2 (5 bases). TRBV5-7 is filed as an ORF, its function uncertain. The CDR3 is 17 amino acids. Trimming left V 7 bases short and J 2 bases short, with 25 bases between. The CDR3 spells CASRPLNTRTEAYEQYF. CDR3 in DNA: TGTGCCAGCCGGCCCCTCAATACTAGGACCGAGGCCTACGAGCAGTACTTC.

This rearrangement joins TRBV15 to TRBJ2-5; maybe TRBD1 (6 bases). Trimming left V 0 bases short and J 0 bases short, with 14 bases between. Germline V gives CDR1 LNHNV, CDR2 YYDKDF (reference sequence). The CDR3 runs 17 residues. The CDR3 is CATSRESRGTHQETQYF. In DNA, the CDR3 is TGTGCCACCAGCAGAGAAAGCAGGGGAACCCACCAAGAGACCCAGTACTTC.